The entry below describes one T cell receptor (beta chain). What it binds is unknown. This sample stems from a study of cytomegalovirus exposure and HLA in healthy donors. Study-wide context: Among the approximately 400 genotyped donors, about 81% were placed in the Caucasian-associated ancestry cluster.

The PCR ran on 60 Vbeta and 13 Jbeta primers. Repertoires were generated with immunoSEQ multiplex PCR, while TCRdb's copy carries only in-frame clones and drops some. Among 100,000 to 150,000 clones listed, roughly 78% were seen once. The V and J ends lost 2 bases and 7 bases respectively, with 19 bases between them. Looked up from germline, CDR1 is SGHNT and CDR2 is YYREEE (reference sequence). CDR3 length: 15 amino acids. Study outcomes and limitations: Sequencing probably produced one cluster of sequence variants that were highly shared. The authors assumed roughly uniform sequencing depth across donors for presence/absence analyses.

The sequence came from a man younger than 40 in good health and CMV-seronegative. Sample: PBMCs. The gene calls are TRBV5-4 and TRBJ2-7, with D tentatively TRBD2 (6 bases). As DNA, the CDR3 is TGTGCCAGCAGCTTTCGGGAGAGGACCTACTTGGAGCAGTACTTC. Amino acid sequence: CASSFRERTYLEQYF.